These 9 T cell receptor beta chains share one sample of origin, sequenced in a study of blood T cell repertoires in COVID-19. The data were produced by immunoSEQ multiplex PCR, yet TCRdb's version contains in-frame clones alone and is incomplete. This sample has fewer than 250,000 clones, with approximately 80% found just once. Sequencing input: peripheral blood. All receptors derive from a woman over 75 with COVID-19, enrolled during active disease.

The chain employs TRBV24-1 and TRBJ1-6, with D perhaps TRBD1 (6 bases). Germline CDR1 KGHDR, CDR2 SFDVKD. There are 14 residues in the CDR3. The V end was cut by 4 bases, the J end by 3 bases, with 6 bases between. CDR3 protein: CATSEGGYNSPLHF. CDR3 bases: TGTGCCACCAGTGAAGGGGGCTATAATTCACCCCTCCACTTT.

V is TRBV28 and J is TRBJ1-4; TRBD1 matches at 8 bases. V gave up 6 bases and J gave up 8 bases; unmatched junction bases: 8. The CDR3 totals 14 residues. Germline assignment: CDR1 MDHEN and CDR2 SYDVKM. The CDR3 protein is CASREQGGGEKLFF. The CDR3 nucleotides are TGTGCCAGCAGGGAACAGGGGGGAGGAGAAAAACTGTTTTTT.

This chain connects TRBV5-4 to TRBJ2-1, with D possibly being TRBD2 (7 bases). Germline V gene lookup returns CDR1 SGHNT and CDR2 YYREEE (reference sequence). The germline V and J ends were trimmed by 6 bases and 11 bases, with 21 bases remaining between them. This CDR3 contains 14 residues. As DNA, the CDR3 is TGTGCCAGCACCCCGGGGGGCCCCGGAGGTCAGCAGTTCTTC. It translates to CASTPGGPGGQQFF.

The rearrangement links TRBV6-5 to TRBJ2-3; a weak D match, TRBD1 (7 bases). With 8 bases removed from V and 3 bases from J, the gap between germline ends came to 12 bases. The CDR3 is 13 residues long. Germline V gene sequence: CDR1 MNHEY, CDR2 SVGAGI. As DNA, the CDR3 is TGTGCCAGCCGACAGGGAGGTACAGATACGCAGTATTTT. Its protein is CASRQGGTDTQYF.

The chain joins TRBV24-1 to TRBJ2-3; the D gene is possibly TRBD1 (6 bases). The CDR3 totals 12 residues. V was clipped by 1 base and J by 12 bases, with 10 bases between them. CDR1 is KGHDR, CDR2 SFDVKD, per germline. The CDR3 DNA is TGTGCCACCAGTGATTTACAGGGCCTTCAGTATTTT. It specifies CATSDLQGLQYF.

This clone showed up just a few times. The gene calls are TRBV3-1 (or the pseudogene TRBV3-2) and TRBJ2-1, with TRBD1 as a possible D gene (5 bases). CDR1 and CDR2 (germline): LGHDT, YNNKEL (reference sequence). The CDR3 covers 15 residues. V lost 1 base and J 10 bases, leaving 17 bases between the germline ends. DNA of the CDR3: TGTGCCAGCAGCCAAGGGGTAGGGGCCCCCAGGGAGCAGTTCTTC. The encoded protein is CASSQGVGAPREQFF.

This chain joins TRBV7-2 and TRBJ2-7, with TRBD2 matching 9 bases. Unmatched junction bases numbered 5, after V lost 4 bases and J lost 1 base. CDR1 and CDR2 (germline): SGHTA, FQGNSA. The CDR3 length is 15 residues. CDR3 nucleotides: TGTGCCAGCAGCTCTACAAGCGGGGGGTCCTACGAGCAGTACTTC. Protein product: CASSSTSGGSYEQYF.

The gene calls are TRBV7-2 and TRBJ1-2; 9 bases are shared with TRBD1. The CDR3 totals 16 residues. J lost 8 bases, V lost 5 bases, and 15 bases had no gene match. Germline V CDR1 and CDR2: SGHTA, FQGNSA. DNA of the CDR3: TGTGCCAGCAGCACCCCCGGGACAGGGTTGTACAAAGGCTACACCTTC. Its translation: CASSTPGTGLYKGYTF.

The chain couples TRBV5-4 to TRBJ1-4; 7 nucleotides align to TRBD1. This CDR3 has 14 residues. The germline CDR1 and CDR2 sequences are SGHNT and YYREEE (reference sequence). V was clipped by 4 bases and J by 1 base; unmatched bases: 1. CDR3 protein: CASSPGGTNEKLFF. Here the CDR3 DNA reads TGTGCCAGCAGCCCAGGGGGAACTAATGAAAAACTGTTTTTT.